What follows describes a single T cell receptor beta chain. CDR1 SGHAT and CDR2 FQNNGV come from the germline V gene. Trimming took 2 bases from V and 0 from J, leaving 11 bases between them. The CDR3 is 15 amino acids. These data originate in a study of blood T cell repertoires in COVID-19. Turning to the study itself: Donors in the United States, Italy and Spain gave samples during acute or convalescent COVID-19. PBMCs, B-cell-depleted T cells, or T cells provided the cDNA or gDNA that made up the material.

Per the authors' pipeline: Cell counts per sample came from amplifying reference gene primers. Using immunoSEQ multiplex PCR, the repertoire was profiled, and TCRdb retains in-frame clones only, with some absent. Clonal size and the V and J genes are those of that table, whereas D and trimming came from the DNA. The data hold 150,000 to 200,000 clones, with around 83% observed a single time. The rearrangement uses TRBV11-2 and TRBJ2-7, with a tentative D call TRBD1 (5 bases). This clonotype originated in a human donor in a cohort sampled during active COVID-19. The specimen was peripheral blood. CDR3 DNA: TGTGCCAGCAGCTTAAACAGGCTTTACTCCTACGAGCAGTACTTC. Amino acids: CASSLNRLYSYEQYF.